The sequence of this T cell receptor beta chain was determined in a study of T-cell reconstitution after alpha-beta-depleted transplantation in children. This CDR3 has 14 amino acids. Germline trimming cut 3 bases from V and 9 bases from J; bases unmatched to any gene: 9. Germline-derived CDR1 and CDR2 are DFQATT and SNEGSKA (reference sequence). Using unique molecular identifiers, the investigators prepared the TCRbeta library. Each CDR3 protein gets one entry after TCRdb re-called the PCR reads with MiXCR. The sample consists of more than 200,000 distinct CDR3 sequences, about 25% of them appearing once. This clonotype was observed at least ten times.

The chain links TRBV20-1 to TRBJ1-3; 9 bases align to TRBD1. This receptor was obtained from a girl aged 2 to 9 with Fanconi anemia, due to receive a stem cell transplant. Here the sequenced sample was PBMCs, taken before TCRalphabeta/CD19-depleted stem cell transplant. The CDR3: CSASPSDRGGTIYF. DNA for the CDR3: TGCAGTGCTAGCCCTTCTGACAGGGGGGGCACCATATATTTT.